Each of the 30 T cell receptor beta chains below was sequenced from the same sample in a study of blood T cell repertoires in COVID-19. Method: immunoSEQ multiplex PCR; TCRdb's copy keeps in-frame clones and lacks some. Altogether 300,000 to 350,000 clones are present, 80% to 90% being singletons, with the ten largest covering about 2%. The sample comprised PBMCs or T cells enriched from blood (not recorded which). Receptors originate from a man aged 25-45 years who had recovered from COVID-19.

As DNA, the CDR3 is TGTGCCATCAGATCTGCGGGGGGAGAGACCCAGTACTTC. Its protein is CAIRSAGGETQYF. The rearrangement uses TRBV10-3 and TRBJ2-5; 8 positions agree with TRBD2. V dropped 6 bases and J dropped 4; count of bases not matched to a gene: 4. CDR1 and CDR2 from the germline V gene are ENHRY and SYGVKD. The CDR3 is 13 amino acids.

The chain has TRBV5-1 and TRBJ1-4; 10 nucleotides align to TRBD1. The CDR3 runs 15 residues. J lost 7 bases, V lost 4 bases, and 7 bases had no gene match. Germline CDR1 SGHRS, CDR2 YFSETQ. CDR3 DNA: TGCGCCAGCAGCCCTATGACAGGGGGCAGTGAAAAACTGTTTTTT. It specifies CASSPMTGGSEKLFF.

The chain uses TRBV9 and TRBJ1-6, with TRBD1 as a possible D gene (5 bases). CDR1 and CDR2 (germline): SGDLS, YYNGEE. The CDR3 is made up of 15 amino acids. V gave up 0 bases and J gave up 14 bases, with 18 bases separating them. CDR3 nucleotide sequence: TGTGCCAGCAGCGTAGAGGGCAGGGTAGACTCGACCCTCCACTTT. It codes for CASSVEGRVDSTLHF.

This clone appeared once. The chain carries TRBV6-6 and TRBJ1-1; 10 bases fit TRBD1. V was pared by 11 bases and J by 6 bases, with 9 bases of the junction left unmatched. The CDR3 sequence is 13 residues long. Germline assignment: CDR1 MNHNY and CDR2 SVGAGI (reference sequence). As DNA, the CDR3 is TGTGCCGGTGGACAGGGGGGATCTCCTGAAGCTTTCTTT. Amino acids: CAGGQGGSPEAFF.

The chain joins TRBV6-5 to TRBJ2-3; a weak D match, TRBD1 (6 bases). Germline CDR1 reads MNHEY; CDR2 reads SVGAGI. V lost 7 bases and J 11 bases, leaving 13 bases between the germline ends. CDR3 length: 11 residues. CDR3 bases: TGTGCCAGCACCGTCTCGGGACAGCAGTATTTT. It yields the protein CASTVSGQQYF.

The chain links TRBV2 to TRBJ1-2; tentatively, D is TRBD1 (5 bases). The CDR3 length is 13 residues. Germline V gene data show CDR1 as SNHLY and CDR2 as FYNNEI. Trimming pared 6 bases from V and 6 bases from J, leaving 14 bases between. CDR3 region: CASRERWGDGYTF. The CDR3 region has the DNA TGTGCCAGCAGAGAGAGGTGGGGGGATGGCTACACCTTC.

The chain is built from TRBV2 and TRBJ2-1; no definite D call. Trimming cost V 6 bases and J 5 bases, with 17 bases left between them. This CDR3 is 15 amino acids long. Germline V gene lookup returns CDR1 SNHLY and CDR2 FYNNEI. CDR3 nucleotides: TGTGCCAGCAGAGTATCAGGATGGCCTCACAATGAGCAGTTCTTC. Its translation is CASRVSGWPHNEQFF.

V usage is TRBV6-1 and J usage is TRBJ1-3; the D is unclear. Trimming took 4 bases from V and 0 from J, leaving 13 bases between them. CDR1 is MNHNS and CDR2 is SASEGT in the germline V gene. This CDR3 is built from 16 residues. The CDR3 loop reads CASSVPVSASGNTIYF. The CDR3 coding sequence is TGTGCCAGCAGTGTACCGGTCTCCGCCTCTGGAAACACCATATATTTT.

The V gene is TRBV20-1, the J gene TRBJ1-1, with D perhaps matching TRBD1 (5 bases). V lost 7 bases and J 8 bases, leaving 14 bases between the germline ends. Germline-derived CDR1 and CDR2 are DFQATT and SNEGSKA (reference sequence). This CDR3 has 11 residues. The CDR3 region has the DNA TGCAGTGTCTTAGGGGATATAGAAGCTTTCTTT. It encodes CSVLGDIEAFF.

The chain links TRBV29-1 to TRBJ2-1; 7 bases agree with TRBD1. From germline, CDR1 is SQVTM and CDR2 ANQGSEA. Trimming took 7 bases from V and 1 from J; bases not matched to a gene: 13. The CDR3 runs 16 residues. DNA for the CDR3: TGCAGCGGACAAAGTAGGACAGGCAATTCCTACAATGAGCAGTTCTTC. Translated, it gives CSGQSRTGNSYNEQFF.

This chain joins TRBV15 and TRBJ1-3, with TRBD1 as a possible D gene (6 bases). This CDR3 region has 15 residues. With 3 bases removed from V and 16 bases from J, the gap between germline ends came to 25 bases. Germline V gives CDR1 LNHNV, CDR2 YYDKDF (reference sequence). CDR3 amino acids: CATSSSPGQEGRRYF. The CDR3 DNA reads TGTGCCACCAGCAGTTCGCCGGGACAAGAAGGACGCAGGTATTTT.

V is TRBV2 and J is TRBJ2-3; D is perhaps TRBD1 (6 bases). This CDR3 is built from 19 residues. From germline, CDR1 is SNHLY and CDR2 FYNNEI. Between the trimmed V and J ends, which lost 8 bases and 1 base, there was a span of 28 bases. The CDR3 sequence: CASQLGRGRRSTGTDTQYF. In DNA form, the CDR3 reads TGTGCCAGCCAACTCGGCAGGGGAAGAAGAAGCACGGGCACAGATACGCAGTATTTT.

The rearrangement joins TRBV27 to TRBJ1-2; 8 positions agree with TRBD1. Germline-derived CDR1 and CDR2 are MNHEY and SMNVEV (reference sequence). V gave up 6 bases and J gave up 5 bases; unmatched junction bases: 5. This CDR3 comprises 13 residues. CDR3 sequence: CASRHRGEYGYTF. CDR3 coding DNA: TGTGCCAGCAGGCACAGGGGGGAATATGGCTACACCTTC.

This clone was detected only once. It is likely a read error: a sequence one base away is far more abundant. CDR3 sequence: CASGGTSGDTGELFF. In nucleotides, the CDR3 is TGTGCCAGCGGGGGGACTAGCGGGGACACCGGGGAGCTGTTTTTT. The rearrangement uses TRBV2 and TRBJ2-2, with 13 bases aligning to TRBD2. CDR3 length equals 15 residues. The trim removed 8 bases at V and 3 bases at J, leaving 3 bases unmatched. In germline, CDR1 is SNHLY, CDR2 FYNNEI.

This clone was counted once. J is TRBJ1-2 and V is TRBV18; 10 bases align to TRBD1. V shed 5 bases, J shed 8 bases, and the junction held 8 bases outside the gene matches. Germline V lookup: CDR1 KGHSH, CDR2 LQKENI. The CDR3 has 14 amino acids. The CDR3 is CASSGDDRGRGYTF. In nucleotides, the CDR3 is TGTGCCAGCTCAGGAGACGACAGGGGGCGAGGCTACACCTTC. Combining the CDR3 with reference TRBV18 and TRBJ1-2 gives the whole variable domain NAGVMQNPRHLVRRRGQEARLRCSPMKGHSHVYWYRQLPEEGLKFMVYLQKENIIDESGMPKERFSAEFPKEGPSILRIQQVVRGDSAAYFCASSGDDRGRGYTFGSGTRLTVV.

This clone was found a few times. The chain uses TRBV5-1 and TRBJ2-7; 7 bases are a match to TRBD1. The CDR3 is made up of 13 amino acids. Germline-derived CDR1 and CDR2 are SGHRS and YFSETQ. J gave up 5 bases and V 3 bases, and 5 bases lay outside the gene matches. CDR3: CASSWRQGDEQYF. CDR3 DNA: TGCGCCAGCAGCTGGAGACAGGGCGACGAGCAGTACTTC.

In regard to this clone: Different DNA sequences within this sample yield the same CDR3. This chain connects TRBV5-1 to TRBJ1-1; D is perhaps TRBD1 (6 bases). V was shortened by 0 bases and J by 2 bases, with 8 bases between the two germline ends. The CDR3 spans 14 residues. Germline loops: CDR1 SGHRS, CDR2 YFSETQ. CDR3 amino acids: CASSLAGGNTEAFF. CDR3 nucleotides: TGCGCCAGCAGCTTGGCTGGGGGCAACACTGAAGCTTTCTTT.

The J gene is TRBJ1-5, the V gene TRBV11-2; 8 bases are a match to TRBD1. CDR1 is SGHAT, CDR2 FQNNGV, per germline. The CDR3 length is 15 residues. The V gene end was trimmed by 5 bases and the J gene end by 1 base; junction bases not matched to a gene: 4. CDR3 nucleotide sequence: TGTGCCAGCAGCCCGGGACAGGTGAGCAATCAGCCCCAGCATTTT. Protein: CASSPGQVSNQPQHF.

The chain has TRBV7-9 and TRBJ2-1; 8 positions match TRBD1. Germline V gene sequence: CDR1 SEHNR, CDR2 FQNEAQ (reference sequence). J lost 5 bases, V lost 5 bases, and 8 bases had no gene match. CDR3 length: 15 residues. The CDR3 region is CASSSGQGTHNEQFF. The CDR3 DNA reads TGTGCCAGCAGCAGTGGACAGGGAACTCACAATGAGCAGTTCTTC.

The rearrangement uses TRBV9 and TRBJ1-2; D gene ambiguous. V was trimmed by 3 bases and J by 4 bases, leaving 16 bases between them. The CDR3 extends over 15 amino acids. Germline V gene sequence: CDR1 SGDLS, CDR2 YYNGEE. The CDR3 region has the DNA TGTGCCAGCAGCGCCGCTGGGCTCCAAAGCTATGGCTACACCTTC. Translated, it gives CASSAAGLQSYGYTF.

In DNA form, the CDR3 reads TGTGCCAGCAGCTTATACAACCCAGGCACTGAAGCTTTCTTT. Amino acids: CASSLYNPGTEAFF. The gene calls are TRBV7-2 and TRBJ1-1; D ambiguous. This CDR3 is 14 amino acids long. Trimming removed 2 bases from V and 4 bases from J, with 11 bases in between. Germline V gene data show CDR1 as SGHTA and CDR2 as FQGNSA.

This clone was counted once. V usage is TRBV15 and J usage is TRBJ2-7; 7 positions agree with TRBD2. CDR3 length: 12 amino acids. J was trimmed by 7 bases and V by 4 bases; bases with no gene match: 4. The germline V gene has CDR1 LNHNV and CDR2 YYDKDF (reference sequence). Here the CDR3 DNA reads TGTGCCACCAGCACGATCGGGAGGGAGCAGTACTTC. Translated: CATSTIGREQYF.

This sequence joins TRBV18 and TRBJ1-2, with TRBD1 matching 8 bases. J was trimmed by 6 bases and V by 4 bases; bases with no gene match: 1. CDR1 is KGHSH, CDR2 LQKENI, per germline. This CDR3 is built from 12 residues. Here the CDR3 reads CASSLQGDGYTF. CDR3 nucleotide sequence: TGTGCCAGCTCACTACAGGGGGATGGCTACACCTTC.

Turning to this clone: The junction departs from the called germline gene at one end, perhaps through a read error. The CDR3 nucleotides are TGTGCCAGCAGCTCACAGGGGGCGAAGACCGGGGAGCTGTTTTTT. Amino acid sequence: CASSSQGAKTGELFF. This rearrangement joins TRBV11-2 to TRBJ2-2; 9 bases are a match to TRBD1. The CDR3 runs to 15 residues. Per germline, CDR1 SGHAT and CDR2 FQNNGV.

The V call is TRBV5-8, the J call TRBJ1-2; no clear D. The CDR3 extends over 17 amino acids. Between the trimmed V and J ends, which lost 0 bases and 0 bases, there was a span of 15 bases. The germline gives CDR1 SGHTS, CDR2 YDEGEE. CDR3 DNA sequence: TGTGCCAGCAGCTTGGTTTTGTCGTTTGGAGCTAACTATGGCTACACCTTC. Protein sequence: CASSLVLSFGANYGYTF.

The gene calls are TRBV6-5 and TRBJ1-2, with D unclear. From germline, CDR1 is MNHEY and CDR2 SVGAGI. Between the trimmed V and J ends, which lost 6 bases and 4 bases, there was a span of 15 bases. The CDR3 loop spans 14 amino acids. CDR3 in amino acids: CASSPSGILYGYTF. The DNA for the CDR3 is TGTGCCAGCAGCCCGTCGGGGATCCTCTATGGCTACACCTTC.

The V call is TRBV30, the J call TRBJ1-2; no reliable D call. V was shortened by 3 bases and J by 8 bases, with 13 bases between the two germline ends. CDR1 and CDR2 from the germline V gene are GTSNPN and SVGIG (reference sequence). CDR3 length equals 12 residues. As DNA, the CDR3 is TGTGCCTGGAGCGTTCGGGGTTACGGCTACACCTTC. As protein: CAWSVRGYGYTF.

The V call is TRBV7-2, the J call TRBJ1-1; maybe TRBD1 (6 bases). The CDR3 is made up of 14 amino acids. Germline CDR1 SGHTA, CDR2 FQGNSA. V was cut by 4 bases and J by 0 bases, with 9 bases left in between. The CDR3 is CASSSDSLNTEAFF. The CDR3 nucleotides are TGTGCCAGCAGCTCGGACAGCTTGAACACTGAAGCTTTCTTT.

The chain recombines TRBV29-1 with TRBJ1-1; 10 nucleotides agree with TRBD1. The J segment lost 5 bases and the V segment lost 6 bases, leaving 6 bases of the junction unmatched. The CDR3 consists of 13 residues. Germline V gene lookup returns CDR1 SQVTM and CDR2 ANQGSEA. The CDR3, as DNA: TGCAGCGTCAGACAGGGGGCGTCGACTGAAGCTTTCTTT. Translation: CSVRQGASTEAFF.

This clone was picked up a small number of times. This rearrangement joins TRBV9 to TRBJ2-5; D is possibly TRBD2 (5 bases). CDR3 size: 16 residues. V was trimmed by 4 bases and J by 0 bases, leaving 16 bases between them. Germline CDR1 is SGDLS and CDR2 is YYNGEE. Here the CDR3 reads CASSPSLGANQETQYF. DNA for the CDR3: TGTGCCAGCAGCCCTTCGTTGGGAGCGAACCAAGAGACCCAGTACTTC.